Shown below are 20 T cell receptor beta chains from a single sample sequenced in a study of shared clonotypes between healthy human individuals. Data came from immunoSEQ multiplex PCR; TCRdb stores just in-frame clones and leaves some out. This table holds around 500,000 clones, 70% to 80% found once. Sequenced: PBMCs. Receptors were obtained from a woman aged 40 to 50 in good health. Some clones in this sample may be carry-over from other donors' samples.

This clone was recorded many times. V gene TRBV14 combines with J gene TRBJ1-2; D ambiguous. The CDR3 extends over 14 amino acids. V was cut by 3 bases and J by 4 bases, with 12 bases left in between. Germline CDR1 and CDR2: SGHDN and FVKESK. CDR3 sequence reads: CASSQTDGRYGYTF. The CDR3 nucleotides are TGTGCCAGCAGCCAGACTGACGGACGCTATGGCTACACCTTC. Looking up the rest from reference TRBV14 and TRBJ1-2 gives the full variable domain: EAGVTQFPSHSVIEKGQTVTLRCDPISGHDNLYWYRRVMGKEIKFLLHFVKESKQDESGMPNNRFLAERTGGTYSTLKVQPAELEDSGVYFCASSQTDGRYGYTFGSGTRLTVV.

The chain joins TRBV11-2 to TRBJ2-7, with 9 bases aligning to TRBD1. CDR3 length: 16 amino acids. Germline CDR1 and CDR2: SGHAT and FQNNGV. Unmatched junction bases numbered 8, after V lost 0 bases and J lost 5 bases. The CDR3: CASSLEGGTGFHEQYF. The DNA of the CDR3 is TGTGCCAGCAGCTTAGAGGGTGGGACAGGGTTCCACGAGCAGTACTTC.

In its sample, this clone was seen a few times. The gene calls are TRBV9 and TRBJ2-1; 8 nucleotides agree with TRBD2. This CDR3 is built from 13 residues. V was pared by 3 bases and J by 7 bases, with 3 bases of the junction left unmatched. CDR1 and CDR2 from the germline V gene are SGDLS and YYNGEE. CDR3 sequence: CASSARLANEQFF. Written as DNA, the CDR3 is TGTGCCAGCAGCGCCCGACTAGCGAATGAGCAGTTCTTC.

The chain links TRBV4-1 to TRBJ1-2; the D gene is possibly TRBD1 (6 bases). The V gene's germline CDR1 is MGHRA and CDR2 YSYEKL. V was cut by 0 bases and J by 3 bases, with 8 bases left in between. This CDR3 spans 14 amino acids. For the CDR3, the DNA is TGCGCCAGCAGCCAAGATAGGGGGTACTATGGCTACACCTTC. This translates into CASSQDRGYYGYTF.

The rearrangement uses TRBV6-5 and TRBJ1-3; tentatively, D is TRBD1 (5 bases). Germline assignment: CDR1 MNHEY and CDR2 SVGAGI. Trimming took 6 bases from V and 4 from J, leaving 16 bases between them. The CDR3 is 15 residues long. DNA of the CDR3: TGTGCCAGCAGCTCGGGAGGGGCAGGGGGAAACACCATATATTTT. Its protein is CASSSGGAGGNTIYF.

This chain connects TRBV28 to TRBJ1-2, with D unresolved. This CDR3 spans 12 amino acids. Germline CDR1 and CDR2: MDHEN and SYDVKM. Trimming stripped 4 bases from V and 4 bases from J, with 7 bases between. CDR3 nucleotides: TGTGCCAGCAGTTCCTCAGGCTATGGCTACACCTTC. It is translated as CASSSSGYGYTF.

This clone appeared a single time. CDR3 nucleotides: TGTGCCAGCACCCGGGGGGGTCCTGATCAGCCCCAGCATTTT. It translates to CASTRGGPDQPQHF. The chain uses TRBV6-1 and TRBJ1-5; possibly TRBD1 for D (5 bases). The CDR3 has 14 amino acids. Germline CDR1 MNHNS, CDR2 SASEGT. V lost 7 bases to trimming and J lost 5 bases, with 15 bases between them.

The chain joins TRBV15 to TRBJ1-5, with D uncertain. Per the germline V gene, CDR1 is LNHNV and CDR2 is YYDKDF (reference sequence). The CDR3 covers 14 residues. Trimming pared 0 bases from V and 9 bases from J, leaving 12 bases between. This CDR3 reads CATSRDLTAWPQHF. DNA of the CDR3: TGTGCCACCAGCAGAGATCTCACCGCCTGGCCCCAGCATTTT.

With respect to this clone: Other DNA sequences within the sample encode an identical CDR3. CDR3 sequence reads: CAWSPLDSWDTANEKLFF. Written as DNA, the CDR3 is TGTGCCTGGAGTCCCCTCGACAGCTGGGATACGGCTAATGAAAAACTGTTTTTT. The chain employs TRBV30 and TRBJ1-4; D might be TRBD1 (5 bases). Deletions cut 2 bases from V and 3 bases from J, with 22 bases between. The V gene's germline CDR1 is GTSNPN and CDR2 SVGIG (reference sequence). The CDR3 totals 18 residues.

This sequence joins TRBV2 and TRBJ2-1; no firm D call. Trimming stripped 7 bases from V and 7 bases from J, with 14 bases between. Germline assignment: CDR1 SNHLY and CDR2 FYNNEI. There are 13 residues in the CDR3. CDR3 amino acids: CASNRFLGNEQFF. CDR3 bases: TGTGCCAGCAACCGGTTCTTGGGGAATGAGCAGTTCTTC.

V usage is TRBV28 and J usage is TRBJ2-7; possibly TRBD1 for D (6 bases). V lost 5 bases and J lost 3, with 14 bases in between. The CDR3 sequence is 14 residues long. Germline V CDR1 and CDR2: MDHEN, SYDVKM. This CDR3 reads CASSPALRGYEQYF. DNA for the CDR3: TGTGCCAGCAGTCCCGCCCTCAGGGGCTACGAGCAGTACTTC.

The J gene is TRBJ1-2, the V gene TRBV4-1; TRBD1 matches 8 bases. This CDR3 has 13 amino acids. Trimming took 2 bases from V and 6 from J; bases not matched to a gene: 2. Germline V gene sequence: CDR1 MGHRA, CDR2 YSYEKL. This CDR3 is CASSQIQGDGYTF. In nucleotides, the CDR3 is TGCGCCAGCAGCCAAATACAGGGGGATGGCTACACCTTC.

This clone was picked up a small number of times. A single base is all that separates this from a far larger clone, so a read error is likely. The DNA for the CDR3 is TGTGCCAGCGGTTACTCGGAGGCAGGACAAGAGACCCAGTACTTC. Translated: CASGYSEAGQETQYF. The V and J genes are TRBV6-5 and TRBJ2-5; TRBD2 is a possible D gene (5 bases). The CDR3 has 15 residues. Per the germline V gene, CDR1 is MNHEY and CDR2 is SVGAGI.

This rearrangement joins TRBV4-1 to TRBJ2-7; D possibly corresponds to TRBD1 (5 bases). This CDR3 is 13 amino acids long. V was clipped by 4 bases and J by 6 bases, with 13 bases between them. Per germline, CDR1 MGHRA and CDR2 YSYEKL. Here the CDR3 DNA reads TGCGCCAGCAGCCGCCCCATGGGGCCCGAGCAGTACTTC. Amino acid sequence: CASSRPMGPEQYF.

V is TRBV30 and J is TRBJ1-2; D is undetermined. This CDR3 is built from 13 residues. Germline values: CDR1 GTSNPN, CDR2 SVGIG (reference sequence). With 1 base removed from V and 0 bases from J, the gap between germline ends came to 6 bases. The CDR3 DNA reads TGTGCCTGGAGTGGTTTAGCTAACTATGGCTACACCTTC. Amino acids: CAWSGLANYGYTF.

CDR3 sequence (DNA): TGCGCCAGCAGCTGGGGTACAGGGGAGCCCCAGCATTTT. Encoded protein: CASSWGTGEPQHF. This sequence joins TRBV5-1 and TRBJ1-5, with 7 positions matching TRBD1. In germline, CDR1 is SGHRS, CDR2 YFSETQ. CDR3 size: 13 residues. V lost 3 bases to trimming and J lost 8 bases; unmatched junction nucleotides: 5.

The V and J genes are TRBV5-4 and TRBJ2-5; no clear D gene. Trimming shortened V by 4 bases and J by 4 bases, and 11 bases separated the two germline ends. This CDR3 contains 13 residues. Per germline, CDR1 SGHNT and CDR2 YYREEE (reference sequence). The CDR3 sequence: CASSPGTRETQYF. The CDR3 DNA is TGTGCCAGCAGCCCCGGTACCCGAGAGACCCAGTACTTC. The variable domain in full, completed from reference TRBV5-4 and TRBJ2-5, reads ETGVTQSPTHLIKTRGQQVTLRCSSQSGHNTVSWYQQALGQGPQFIFQYYREEENGRGNFPPRFSGLQFPNYSSELNVNALELDDSALYLCASSPGTRETQYFGPGTRLLVL.

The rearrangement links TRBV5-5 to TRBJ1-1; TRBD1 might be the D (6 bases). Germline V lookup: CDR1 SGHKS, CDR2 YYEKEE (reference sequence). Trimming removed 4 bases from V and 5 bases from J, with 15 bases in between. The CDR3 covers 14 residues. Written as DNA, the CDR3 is TGTGCCAGCAGCGTAACAGGGCGCGTGACTGAAGCTTTCTTT. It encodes CASSVTGRVTEAFF.

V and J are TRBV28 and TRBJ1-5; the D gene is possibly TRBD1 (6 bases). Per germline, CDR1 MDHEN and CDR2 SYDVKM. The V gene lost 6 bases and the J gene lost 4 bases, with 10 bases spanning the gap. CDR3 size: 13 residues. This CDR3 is CASSRTANQPQHF. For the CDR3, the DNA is TGTGCCAGCAGCCGGACAGCAAATCAGCCCCAGCATTTT. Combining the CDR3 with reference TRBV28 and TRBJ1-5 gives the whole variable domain DVKVTQSSRYLVKRTGEKVFLECVQDMDHENMFWYRQDPGLGLRLIYFSYDVKMKEKGDIPEGYSVSREKKERFSLILESASTNQTSMYLCASSRTANQPQHFGDGTRLSIL.

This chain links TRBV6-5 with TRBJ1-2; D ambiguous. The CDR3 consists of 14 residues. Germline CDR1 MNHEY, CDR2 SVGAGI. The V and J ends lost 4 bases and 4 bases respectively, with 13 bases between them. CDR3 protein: CASSSSPESYGYTF. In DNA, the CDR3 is TGTGCCAGCAGTTCCTCCCCCGAATCCTATGGCTACACCTTC.